Each of the 10 T cell receptor beta chains below was sequenced from the same sample in a study of regulatory and conventional T cells in RAG deficiency. The sorted conventional CD4+ T cells were CD25-low and CD127-high, with genomic DNA sequenced. Measured with immunoSEQ multiplex PCR; TCRdb has only the in-frame clones, and not every one. Among some 35,000 clones listed, about three quarters were seen once. The same data also contributed to another study, on regulatory T cells. That report adds: Amplification used 52 TRBV primers and 13 TRBJ primers.

The sequencing sample was made of CD4+ effector T cells sorted from blood. The receptors were sampled from a human donor in good health.

The gene calls are TRBV6-1 and TRBJ1-2; a possible D gene is TRBD1 (6 bases). V lost 4 bases and J 7 bases, leaving 16 bases between the germline ends. There are 14 residues in the CDR3. In germline, CDR1 is MNHNS, CDR2 SASEGT. The CDR3 DNA reads as TGTGCCAGCAGTGGCTCGGGGGGGCAAAGTGGCTACACCTTC. Its translation: CASSGSGGQSGYTF.

This chain uses TRBV19 with TRBJ1-6; TRBD1 is a possible D gene (5 bases). V was cut by 5 bases and J by 0 bases, with 14 bases left in between. The CDR3 length is 17 residues. CDR1 and CDR2 (germline): LNHDA, SQIVND (reference sequence). The CDR3 DNA reads TGTGCCAGTAGTCCACGGGACGGGGGCTCCTATAATTCACCCCTCCACTTT. Translation gives CASSPRDGGSYNSPLHF.

J is TRBJ1-5 and V is TRBV5-1; D is unresolved. V dropped 2 bases and J dropped 5 bases, with 11 bases sitting between them. The CDR3 length is 14 residues. The germline V gene encodes CDR1 SGHRS and CDR2 YFSETQ. CDR3 in amino acids: CASSLLGGDQPQHF. The CDR3 coding sequence is TGCGCCAGCAGCTTATTAGGCGGCGATCAGCCCCAGCATTTT.

The genes are TRBV7-3 and TRBJ2-1; D gene ambiguous. Trimming shortened V by 5 bases and J by 7 bases, and 18 bases separated the two germline ends. Germline assignment: CDR1 SGHTA and CDR2 FQGTGA. The length of the CDR3 is 15 residues. This CDR3 reads CASSPVVGLQNEQFF. The DNA of the CDR3 is TGTGCCAGCAGCCCAGTCGTCGGCCTGCAAAATGAGCAGTTCTTC.

The chain combines TRBV28 with TRBJ2-7; a possible D gene is TRBD1 (6 bases). Germline CDR1 and CDR2: MDHEN and SYDVKM. Trimming took off 5 bases at V and 6 bases at J, with 20 bases between the two ends. CDR3 length: 15 residues. CDR3 bases: TGTGCCAGCAGTCCGTCGAGTAGGGACATCTCCGAGCAGTACTTC. Translated, it gives CASSPSSRDISEQYF.

This chain connects TRBV10-1 to TRBJ2-1; 7 bases line up with TRBD1. The CDR3 extends over 15 amino acids. Germline trimming cut 9 bases from V and 10 bases from J; bases unmatched to any gene: 18. Germline values: CDR1 WNHNN, CDR2 SYGVQD (reference sequence). The CDR3 DNA is TGCGCCAGTACTGAGCAGGGGGTCCCTGCTTGGGAGCAGTTCTTC. This translates into CASTEQGVPAWEQFF.

The chain uses TRBV10-2 and TRBJ1-1, with a possible D match to TRBD1 (6 bases). The CDR3 is 15 residues long. V lost 1 base to trimming and J lost 4 bases, with 13 bases between them. CDR1 is WSHSY, CDR2 SAAADI, per germline. The CDR3 here is CASSEWDTGFTEAFF. The DNA for the CDR3 is TGCGCCAGCAGTGAGTGGGACACTGGCTTCACTGAAGCTTTCTTT.

The chain has TRBV30 and TRBJ2-1, with TRBD2 matching 9 bases. Germline assignment: CDR1 GTSNPN and CDR2 SVGIG (reference sequence). J lost 0 bases, V lost 3 bases, and 3 bases had no gene match. The CDR3 has 15 amino acids. The CDR3 bases are TGTGCCTGGAGAGGGACTAGCCGCTCCTACAATGAGCAGTTCTTC. The encoded protein is CAWRGTSRSYNEQFF.

This sequence joins TRBV7-3 and TRBJ1-2; D possibly corresponds to TRBD1 (5 bases). Trimming took off 2 bases at V and 5 bases at J, with 9 bases between the two ends. CDR1 and CDR2 (germline): SGHTA, FQGTGA. The CDR3 contains 13 residues. CDR3 loop: CASSLGTDYGYTF. As DNA, the CDR3 is TGTGCCAGCAGCTTAGGGACGGATTATGGCTACACCTTC.

In this sample, this clone turned up a few times. V and J are TRBV6-5 and TRBJ1-2, with TRBD1 matching over 9 bases. Trimming cost V 0 bases and J 5 bases; bases outside gene matches: 4. Germline lookup yields CDR1 MNHEY and CDR2 SVGAGI. This CDR3 spans 15 amino acids. The DNA for the CDR3 is TGTGCCAGCAGTTACTCGAGGGACAGGGCTTATGGCTACACCTTC. This encodes CASSYSRDRAYGYTF.